What follows is one T cell receptor beta chain and its context. Repertoires were generated with immunoSEQ multiplex PCR, while TCRdb's copy carries only in-frame clones and drops some. The sample holds 25,000 to 30,000 clones, 75% to 90% seen once. This sample stems from a study of T cell changes during pregnancy in multiple sclerosis. The clonotype comes from a female donor with multiple sclerosis, enrolled in a pregnancy study. The specimen was CD4+ T cells from peripheral blood mononuclear cells, collected in the second trimester of pregnancy.

This chain's CDR3 is CASSTSGPLFPAKNIQYF. CDR3 sequence (DNA): TGTGCCAGTAGTACCTCTGGGCCCCTTTTTCCAGCCAAAAACATTCAGTACTTC. The chain employs TRBV19 and TRBJ2-4; D unclear. This CDR3 region has 18 residues. Germline CDR1 and CDR2: LNHDA and SQIVND (reference sequence). V dropped 4 bases and J dropped 0 bases, with 19 bases sitting between them.